Each of the 14 T cell receptor beta chains below was sequenced from the same sample in a study of T cell responses to AZD1222 COVID-19 vaccine. Profiled with immunoSEQ multiplex PCR; TCRdb holds only in-frame clones, not every one. The sample gives roughly 50,000 clones, roughly 85% of which show up once; approximately 4.1% is in the top ten. This specimen was peripheral blood, taken on day 0 of AZD1222 vaccination. The origin of the receptors is an adult in good health.

V is TRBV3-1 (or the pseudogene TRBV3-2) and J is TRBJ2-4; no firm D call. V lost 5 bases, J lost 0 bases, and 11 bases lay in between. CDR3 size: 15 residues. CDR1 and CDR2 from the germline V gene are LGHDT and YNNKEL (reference sequence). The chain's CDR3 is CASSSTLGAKNIQYF. The DNA for the CDR3 is TGTGCCAGCAGCTCCACGTTGGGAGCCAAAAACATTCAGTACTTC.

This chain uses TRBV5-8 with TRBJ1-4; D is possibly TRBD1 (6 bases). Trimming took 9 bases from V and 3 from J, leaving 15 bases between them. The germline V gene has CDR1 SGHTS and CDR2 YDEGEE. The CDR3 loop spans 14 amino acids. CDR3 residues: CANPTGFANEKLFF. The CDR3 nucleotides read TGTGCCAACCCAACAGGGTTTGCTAATGAAAAACTGTTTTTT.

This clone turned up a few times. The chain couples TRBV7-8 to TRBJ1-1; a weak D match, TRBD1 (5 bases). Deletions cut 2 bases from V and 1 base from J, with 14 bases between. Germline CDR1 reads SGHVS; CDR2 reads FQNEAQ. CDR3 length equals 16 residues. CDR3 sequence: CASSLRSGNTNTEAFF. The CDR3 bases are TGTGCCAGCAGCTTAAGGTCAGGGAATACGAACACTGAAGCTTTCTTT.

In nucleotides, the CDR3 is TGCGCCAGCAGCACACCCGGGACAAACTCCTACGAGCAGTACTTC. Its translation: CASSTPGTNSYEQYF. The chain recombines TRBV5-1 with TRBJ2-7, with D possibly matching TRBD1 (6 bases). The ends were cut back, 4 bases at V and 0 bases at J, with 14 bases in the middle. Germline V CDR1 and CDR2: SGHRS, YFSETQ. The length of the CDR3 is 15 residues.

The V and J genes are TRBV28 and TRBJ2-7; D is possibly TRBD2 (6 bases). From germline, CDR1 is MDHEN and CDR2 SYDVKM. The CDR3 spans 15 residues. The V gene lost 3 bases and the J gene lost 0 bases, with 12 bases spanning the gap. CDR3 sequence (DNA): TGTGCCAGCAGTTTGGAGGCGGGAAGCTCCTACGAGCAGTACTTC. It translates to CASSLEAGSSYEQYF.

This chain uses TRBV15 with TRBJ1-2; 8 bases agree with TRBD1. CDR1 is LNHNV and CDR2 is YYDKDF in the germline V gene (reference sequence). Losses at the gene ends were 4 bases for V and 8 bases for J; bases not matched to a gene: 12. The CDR3 is 15 amino acids. CDR3 sequence reads: CATSKPDRGRHGYTF. The DNA of the CDR3 is TGTGCCACCAGCAAGCCCGACAGGGGAAGACACGGCTACACCTTC.

The chain employs TRBV19 and TRBJ2-3, with 9 bases aligning to TRBD2. The CDR3 is made up of 15 amino acids. The ends lost 6 bases at V and 0 bases at J; junction bases unmatched: 4. Germline assignment: CDR1 LNHDA and CDR2 SQIVND (reference sequence). CDR3 amino acids: CASRASGASTDTQYF. For the CDR3, the DNA is TGTGCCAGTAGGGCTAGCGGGGCGAGCACAGATACGCAGTATTTT.

The V call is TRBV30, the J call TRBJ1-1, with D possibly being TRBD1 (5 bases). V was cut by 4 bases and J by 4 bases, with 13 bases left in between. Germline CDR1 GTSNPN, CDR2 SVGIG (reference sequence). The CDR3 length is 13 residues. The CDR3 DNA sequence: TGTGCCTGGATGGAGCAGGGTGGCACTGAAGCTTTCTTT. Encoded protein: CAWMEQGGTEAFF.

The CDR3 reads CATSRRPPEAFF. The CDR3, as DNA: TGTGCCACCAGCAGACGGCCTCCTGAAGCTTTCTTT. The chain is built from TRBV15 and TRBJ1-1; D remains unclear. Germline assignment: CDR1 LNHNV and CDR2 YYDKDF (reference sequence). This CDR3 has 12 residues. The V end lost 2 bases, the J end lost 6 bases, and 7 bases lay between the germline ends.

The CDR3 coding sequence is TGTGCCAGCAGCTTAGGATTGGGGGCGAGGAGCACAGATACGCAGTATTTT. Translated: CASSLGLGARSTDTQYF. J is TRBJ2-3 and V is TRBV7-7, with a tentative D call TRBD1 (6 bases). This CDR3 has 17 amino acids. Trimming took 1 base from V and 0 from J, leaving 14 bases between them. Germline assignment: CDR1 SSHAT and CDR2 FNYEAQ (reference sequence).

The chain is built from TRBV3-1 (or the pseudogene TRBV3-2) and TRBJ2-1; D could derive from TRBD1 or TRBD2 (5 bases each). V was trimmed by 0 bases and J by 10 bases, leaving 10 bases between them. CDR1 is LGHDT and CDR2 is YNNKEL in the germline V gene (reference sequence). This CDR3 region has 13 residues. For the CDR3, the DNA is TGTGCCAGCAGCCAAGATCGGGGCCGAGAGCAGTTCTTC. Amino acids: CASSQDRGREQFF.

The rearrangement links TRBV6-1 to TRBJ1-6; the D gene is possibly TRBD1 (5 bases). Germline-derived CDR1 and CDR2 are MNHNS and SASEGT. V shed 2 bases and J shed 7 bases, with 9 bases lying between them. The CDR3 extends over 14 amino acids. The CDR3 nucleotides are TGTGCCAGCAGTGAAACCAGGGAGAATTCACCCCTCCACTTT. Its translation is CASSETRENSPLHF.

The rearrangement uses TRBV4-3 and TRBJ2-4; no reliable D call. The CDR3 is made up of 16 amino acids. Germline-derived CDR1 and CDR2 are LGHNA and YSLEER. V lost 0 bases and J 0 bases, leaving 9 bases between the germline ends. The CDR3 protein is CASSQDPGLAKNIQYF. The CDR3 DNA reads as TGCGCCAGCAGCCAAGATCCAGGCCTAGCCAAAAACATTCAGTACTTC.

The V and J genes are TRBV15 and TRBJ2-7, with TRBD1 matching over 7 bases. This CDR3 is built from 14 residues. The V segment lost 5 bases and the J segment 0 bases; nucleotides outside the gene matches: 4. Germline V gene sequence: CDR1 LNHNV, CDR2 YYDKDF (reference sequence). The CDR3 region is CATSQDRRSYEQYF. CDR3 nucleotide sequence: TGTGCCACCAGCCAGGACAGGCGCTCCTACGAGCAGTACTTC.